This T cell receptor beta chain was captured by sequencing in a study of siplizumab effects on memory and regulatory T cells. Study-level points and caveats: Where siplizumab was present, mappable alloreactive CD4+ clones averaged 68.8% Treg-derived, compared with less than 35% in controls.

Trimming cost V 6 bases and J 0 bases, with 12 bases left between them. The CDR3 totals 16 residues. Germline V lookup: CDR1 MGHDK, CDR2 SYGVNS. To note about this clone: What it recognizes is unknown.

Each sample yielded roughly 9.3 x 10^4 assayed TCR templates. Profiled with immunoSEQ multiplex PCR; TCRdb holds only in-frame clones, not every one. The table has around 100,000 clones, about 94% seen once. The rearrangement uses TRBV25-1 and TRBJ2-6; tentative D call: TRBD1 (6 bases). The receptor was isolated from a human donor in good health. Input material: non-Treg CD4+ T cells sorted from blood. CDR3 residues: CASSDTGYSGANVLTF. CDR3 bases: TGTGCCAGCAGCGATACAGGGTACTCTGGGGCCAACGTCCTGACTTTC.